This T cell receptor (beta chain) was captured by sequencing in a study of blood T cell repertoires in COVID-19. Assay used: immunoSEQ multiplex PCR; TCRdb lists only in-frame clones, some missing. The sample has about 120,000 clones, more than 75% seen once. The CDR3 is 14 amino acids. V lost 3 bases and J 6 bases, leaving 11 bases between the germline ends. The V gene's germline CDR1 is SGHTA and CDR2 FQGNSA. The clonotype originates from a man in his sixties with COVID-19, enrolled during active disease. The chain uses TRBV7-2 and TRBJ2-2, with D possibly being TRBD2 (6 bases). Sequencing was performed on peripheral blood. For the CDR3, the DNA is TGTGCCAGCAGCTTGGGGGGAGAAGCCGGGGAGCTGTTTTTT. It encodes CASSLGGEAGELFF.